There are many counts of the clone carrying this T cell receptor beta chain. CDR3 length: 13 residues. CDR1 and CDR2 (germline): SGHDT, YYEEEE. Trimming cost V 4 bases and J 3 bases, with 9 bases left between them. Individual cDNA molecules each received unique molecular identifiers attached to them. TCRdb recomputed calls from the 5' RACE reads with MiXCR, one row per CDR3 protein. Altogether 30,000 to 35,000 distinct CDR3 sequences are present, roughly 4.8% being singletons, with the ten largest covering 9.5% to 13%. The data derive from a study of early T cells in non-severe SARS-CoV-2 infection. Turning to the study itself: Unsorted whole blood bulk RNA was sequenced, with unpaired chains.

This clonotype originated in an adult who was a healthcare worker with PCR-confirmed SARS-CoV-2 infection or an uninfected control (not recorded which). The specimen sequenced was whole blood. V gene TRBV5-6 combines with J gene TRBJ2-3; D not certain. The CDR3 is CASSTGSTDTQYF. Here the CDR3 DNA reads TGTGCCAGCAGCACCGGTTCTACAGATACGCAGTATTTT. Full variable domain (outside the CDR3, taken from reference TRBV5-6 and TRBJ2-3): DAGVTQSPTHLIKTRGQQVTLRCSPKSGHDTVSWYQQALGQGPQFIFQYYEEEERQRGNFPDRFSGHQFPNYSSELNVNALLLGDSALYLCASSTGSTDTQYFGPGTRLTVL.